The 8 T cell receptor beta chains reported below all come from one sample, sequenced in a study of OX40 agonist ivuxolimab in advanced cancers. Clones were read by immunoSEQ multiplex PCR, and TCRdb kept only the in-frame ones, dropping some. The profile shows approximately 74,000 clones, around 80% of them singletons. The material sequenced was CD4+ or CD8+ T cells sorted from blood, taken in a trial of the OX40 agonist ivuxolimab. These receptors came from an adult with an advanced solid tumor such as melanoma, head and neck, liver or kidney cancer.

The V and J genes are TRBV5-1 and TRBJ2-3, with a weak D call TRBD2 (6 bases). The CDR3 is 17 amino acids. Trimming took 4 bases from V and 4 from J, leaving 22 bases between them. Germline CDR1 reads SGHRS; CDR2 reads YFSETQ. The CDR3 reads CASSPAGGIILADTQYF. The CDR3, as DNA: TGCGCCAGCAGCCCAGCTGGGGGGATAATTTTGGCAGATACGCAGTATTTT.

This chain links TRBV7-2 with TRBJ1-6; D unclear. V was cut by 6 bases and J by 2 bases, with 14 bases left in between. CDR1 is SGHTA, CDR2 FQGNSA, per germline. The CDR3 totals 16 residues. CDR3 nucleotides: TGTGCCAGCAGTCGTTTTCTAGGAACCTATAATTCACCCCTCCACTTT. This encodes CASSRFLGTYNSPLHF.

This clone was picked up one time. CDR3 sequence reads: CASSIYSQGAGTEAFF. The CDR3 nucleotides read TGTGCCAGTAGTATATATTCGCAGGGGGCAGGAACTGAAGCTTTCTTT. This chain links TRBV19 with TRBJ1-1; 8 bases fit TRBD1. CDR1 is LNHDA and CDR2 is SQIVND in the germline V gene (reference sequence). This CDR3 has 16 amino acids. V gave up 2 bases and J gave up 5 bases; unmatched junction bases: 10.

V and J are TRBV27 and TRBJ2-6, with a weak D call TRBD2 (6 bases). V was pared by 3 bases and J by 0 bases, with 21 bases between. This CDR3 is built from 20 residues. Germline V gene lookup returns CDR1 MNHEY and CDR2 SMNVEV (reference sequence). The CDR3 spells CASSFSSGTSFASGANVLTF. CDR3 DNA sequence: TGTGCCAGCAGTTTCTCCTCCGGGACTTCCTTCGCCTCTGGGGCCAACGTCCTGACTTTC.

This chain connects TRBV18 to TRBJ2-3; tentatively, D is TRBD1 or TRBD2 (5 bases each). The V gene lost 6 bases and the J gene lost 2 bases, with 15 bases spanning the gap. The CDR3 spans 15 residues. CDR1 KGHSH and CDR2 LQKENI come from the germline V gene. CDR3 DNA: TGTGCCAGCTCCCTCAGGGTGGGGACCACAGATACGCAGTATTTT. This translates into CASSLRVGTTDTQYF.

V is TRBV13 and J is TRBJ2-7; unclear D gene. The CDR3 contains 14 residues. Per the germline V gene, CDR1 is PRHDT and CDR2 is FYEKMQ (reference sequence). The V and J ends lost 0 bases and 2 bases respectively, with 8 bases between them. The CDR3 bases are TGTGCCAGCAGCTTAGGGACGGATACCTACGAGCAGTACTTC. Residues: CASSLGTDTYEQYF.

The gene calls are TRBV2 and TRBJ1-5, with D unresolved. The V end was cut by 5 bases, the J end by 2 bases, with 19 bases between. Germline V gene lookup returns CDR1 SNHLY and CDR2 FYNNEI. The CDR3 is 17 residues long. The CDR3: CASSLSVNIAGNQPQHF. In nucleotides, the CDR3 is TGTGCCAGCAGTTTAAGCGTAAATATAGCAGGCAATCAGCCCCAGCATTTT. The variable domain in full, with the rest retrieved from reference TRBV2 and TRBJ1-5, is EPEVTQTPSHQVTQMGQEVILRCVPISNHLYFYWYRQILGQKVEFLVSFYNNEISEKSEIFDDQFSVERPDGSNFTLKIRSTKLEDSAMYFCASSLSVNIAGNQPQHFGDGTRLSIL.

This clone was counted a few times. The chain is built from TRBV5-1 and TRBJ1-4, with D hard to call. This CDR3 is 15 amino acids long. Looked up from germline, CDR1 is SGHRS and CDR2 is YFSETQ. V was clipped by 3 bases and J by 3 bases, with 12 bases between them. The CDR3, as DNA: TGCGCCAGCAGCTCGGATGGGAGTGCTAATGAAAAACTGTTTTTT. It is translated as CASSSDGSANEKLFF.